Listed here is a single T cell receptor (beta chain). In the authors' workflow: Researchers report that nucleated cell counts were estimated from reference gene primer amplification. Sequenced by immunoSEQ multiplex PCR; TCRdb stores in-frame clones only, minus some. That table supplies the V and J calls and clone size; D and trimming were determined from the DNA. The sample has some 88,000 clones, over 80% seen once. This record belongs to a study of blood T cell repertoires in COVID-19. This receptor was identified in a human donor with active COVID-19. The donor label of this sample is uncertain. Sequencing was carried out using peripheral blood.

The CDR3 is CASSFRLAGTTGELFF. CDR3 nucleotides: TGCGCCAGCAGCTTTAGGCTAGCGGGTACTACCGGGGAGCTGTTTTTT. V usage is TRBV5-1 and J usage is TRBJ2-2; TRBD2 matches 8 bases. CDR3 length: 16 residues. V lost 2 bases and J lost 5; bases outside the gene matches: 8. Germline values: CDR1 SGHRS, CDR2 YFSETQ.